What follows are 4 T cell receptor beta chains derived from one specimen sequenced in a study of T cell therapy after organ transplantation. These TCRs' antigens remain unknown. The assay was immunoSEQ multiplex PCR, and TCRdb's table has in-frame clones only and misses some. The profile shows 20,000 or so clones, over 80% of them singletons. Time point noted: 20-29 weeks after completion of therapy. The specimen was CD8+ T cells from blood, collected after autologous CMV-specific T cell therapy. Receptor source: a human patient who had received a solid organ transplant and had CMV disease. Some of these T cells may belong to the graft donor.

This clone counts as medium-sized. The V call is TRBV6-5, the J call TRBJ2-2, with D tentatively TRBD2 (6 bases). CDR3 length: 16 amino acids. CDR1 MNHEY and CDR2 SVGAGI come from the germline V gene. Trimming stripped 4 bases from V and 1 base from J, with 13 bases between. In DNA form, the CDR3 reads TGTGCCAGCAGTTGGTCCGGGACTGGGAACACCGGGGAGCTGTTTTTT. It codes for CASSWSGTGNTGELFF.

The chain is built from TRBV5-1 and TRBJ2-7; D unresolved. With 4 bases removed from V and 6 bases from J, the gap between germline ends came to 11 bases. Germline V CDR1 and CDR2: SGHRS, YFSETQ. This CDR3 has 12 residues. The CDR3 DNA reads TGCGCCAGCAGCCTTGGGCAGCTCGAGCAGTACTTC. It yields the protein CASSLGQLEQYF.

This rearrangement joins TRBV27 to TRBJ2-7; TRBD1 is a possible D gene (5 bases). The CDR3 loop spans 14 amino acids. The V gene lost 1 base and the J gene lost 1 base, with 8 bases spanning the gap. The germline CDR1 and CDR2 sequences are MNHEY and SMNVEV (reference sequence). CDR3 sequence: CASSLLAGSYEQYF. As DNA, the CDR3 is TGTGCCAGCAGTTTATTAGCAGGGTCCTACGAGCAGTACTTC.

The CDR3, as DNA: TGCGCCAGCAGTCCGGACAGGGTGAACACTGAAGCTTTCTTT. As protein: CASSPDRVNTEAFF. The chain joins TRBV4-3 to TRBJ1-1; 8 bases fit TRBD1. J was trimmed by 0 bases and V by 6 bases; bases with no gene match: 3. Germline CDR1 LGHNA, CDR2 YSLEER. The CDR3 length is 14 residues.